Below are 26 T cell receptor beta chains sequenced from a single sample in a study of regulatory T cells in long-lasting Graves disease. Through Arm-PCR of CDR3 regions and iRepertoire HTBI primers, TCR beta libraries were built. TCRdb re-derived calls from the multiplex PCR reads in MiXCR, one entry per CDR3 protein. The sample lists about 470,000 distinct CDR3 sequences; roughly 20% were seen once. The time point is: persistent/refractory GD, antithyroid drugs over 5 years with positive TRAb. RNA from PBMCs was the source of the TCR library. Here the sequenced sample was peripheral blood mononuclear cells (PBMCs), taken when the disease was refractory, from a patient treated with antithyroid drugs. The receptors were gathered from a female donor with Graves disease.

This clonotype was recorded a few times. V is TRBV7-2 and J is TRBJ1-1; no clear D gene. The CDR3 spans 13 residues. Trimming left V 5 bases short and J 4 bases short, with 11 bases between. Germline V gene lookup returns CDR1 SGHTA and CDR2 FQGNSA. The chain's CDR3 is CASSTATVTEAFF. CDR3 bases: TGTGCCAGCAGCACCGCGACGGTCACTGAAGCTTTCTTT.

The gene calls are TRBV9 and TRBJ1-6, with D maybe TRBD1 (5 bases). CDR1 SGDLS and CDR2 YYNGEE come from the germline V gene. This CDR3 has 16 residues. Trimming cost V 4 bases and J 10 bases, with 21 bases left between them. The DNA for the CDR3 is TGTGCCAGCAGCCCTCGCAGTTTCGGGGGTAGATCACCCCTCCACTTT. Translation gives CASSPRSFGGRSPLHF. Using reference TRBV9 and TRBJ1-6 for the parts outside the CDR3, the full variable domain is DSGVTQTPKHLITATGQRVTLRCSPRSGDLSVYWYQQSLDQGLQFLIQYYNGEERAKGNILERFSAQQFPDLHSELNLSSLELGDSALYFCASSPRSFGGRSPLHFGNGTRLTVT.

This clonotype appeared many times. This sequence joins TRBV28 and TRBJ2-2; 8 bases agree with TRBD1. CDR3 length equals 14 residues. Germline assignment: CDR1 MDHEN and CDR2 SYDVKM. V dropped 7 bases and J dropped 1; count of bases not matched to a gene: 2. In DNA, the CDR3 is TGTGCCAGCACCGGACAGGGGAACACCGGGGAGCTGTTTTTT. This encodes CASTGQGNTGELFF.

This clonotype was seen many times. The CDR3 protein is CASSSRTGSRYNSPLHF. In DNA, the CDR3 is TGTGCCAGCAGTTCGAGGACAGGCAGTCGTTATAATTCACCCCTCCACTTT. The chain joins TRBV28 to TRBJ1-6; 7 bases line up with TRBD1. This CDR3 contains 17 residues. The germline V gene encodes CDR1 MDHEN and CDR2 SYDVKM. After removal of 4 bases from V and 4 bases from J, the junction contained 10 bases not matched to a gene.

This clonotype was detected only once. The J gene is TRBJ2-1, the V gene TRBV6-1, with 10 bases matching TRBD1. CDR1 and CDR2 from the germline V gene are MNHNS and SASEGT. The J segment lost 4 bases and the V segment lost 0 bases, leaving 12 bases of the junction unmatched. This CDR3 has 19 residues. The CDR3 reads CASSEAKGQGLAWYNEQFF. The CDR3 DNA follows: TGTGCCAGCAGTGAAGCGAAGGGACAGGGGTTAGCTTGGTACAATGAGCAGTTCTTC.

This clonotype was detected only a few times. The V gene is TRBV19, the J gene TRBJ1-1, with 7 bases aligning to TRBD1. J was trimmed by 4 bases and V by 4 bases; bases with no gene match: 9. CDR1 LNHDA and CDR2 SQIVND come from the germline V gene (reference sequence). The CDR3 runs 15 residues. The CDR3 is CASSRRTGAFTEAFF. The CDR3 DNA is TGTGCCAGTAGTAGACGAACAGGGGCGTTCACTGAAGCTTTCTTT.

This clonotype appeared many times. The gene calls are TRBV28 and TRBJ2-7, with D possibly TRBD1 on 5 matching bases. This CDR3 region has 13 residues. Trimming shortened V by 7 bases and J by 2 bases, and 12 bases separated the two germline ends. Germline loops: CDR1 MDHEN, CDR2 SYDVKM. The CDR3 region has the DNA TGTGCCAGCAACGACAGCCCGACCTACGAGCAGTACTTC. Translated: CASNDSPTYEQYF. Looking up the rest from reference TRBV28 and TRBJ2-7 gives the full variable domain: DVKVTQSSRYLVKRTGEKVFLECVQDMDHENMFWYRQDPGLGLRLIYFSYDVKMKEKGDIPEGYSVSREKKERFSLILESASTNQTSMYLCASNDSPTYEQYFGPGTRLTVT.

Comment on this clonotype: A read error is possible here, since a much larger clone lies one base away. J is TRBJ2-5 and V is TRBV7-9, with D possibly TRBD2 on 5 matching bases. This CDR3 has 13 residues. Trimming removed 3 bases from V and 7 bases from J, with 12 bases in between. Germline CDR1 is SEHNR and CDR2 is FQNEAQ (reference sequence). Here the CDR3 reads CASSFERAGTQYF. In DNA form, the CDR3 reads TGTGCCAGCAGCTTCGAACGGGCGGGGACCCAGTACTTC.

This clonotype was counted many times. V is TRBV6-5 and J is TRBJ2-7, with D possibly being TRBD2 (6 bases). This CDR3 is built from 16 residues. In germline, CDR1 is MNHEY, CDR2 SVGAGI. V was pared by 1 base and J by 7 bases, with 20 bases between. CDR3 protein: CASSYWGRGIRDEQYF. The CDR3, as DNA: TGTGCCAGCAGTTACTGGGGCCGGGGGATCCGAGATGAGCAGTACTTC.

This clonotype was found a few times. The V and J genes are TRBV4-1 and TRBJ1-1; unclear D gene. Germline-derived CDR1 and CDR2 are MGHRA and YSYEKL. V was trimmed by 0 bases and J by 11 bases, leaving 13 bases between them. CDR3 size: 13 residues. In nucleotides, the CDR3 is TGCGCCAGCAGCCAAGATCCCAAGCTTGAGGCTTTCTTT. Translated, it gives CASSQDPKLEAFF.

The chain couples TRBV5-1 to TRBJ1-1; TRBD1 aligns across 7 bases. J lost 4 bases, V lost 4 bases, and 10 bases had no gene match. The CDR3 has 15 amino acids. Germline V gene sequence: CDR1 SGHRS, CDR2 YFSETQ. The CDR3 DNA reads as TGCGCCAGCAGCGGAAGACAGGGTTCGGGCACTGAAGCTTTCTTT. Protein sequence: CASSGRQGSGTEAFF.

V and J are TRBV7-8 and TRBJ2-2; TRBD1 is a possible D gene (6 bases). CDR3 size: 14 residues. The germline CDR1 and CDR2 sequences are SGHVS and FQNEAQ. V was clipped by 8 bases and J by 5 bases, with 15 bases between them. The CDR3 coding sequence is TGTGCCAGCGCCTCCGGGACATTTACCGGGGAGCTGTTTTTT. It specifies CASASGTFTGELFF.

The rearrangement links TRBV2 to TRBJ2-1; D may be TRBD2 (6 bases). The CDR3 has 15 amino acids. The V gene lost 5 bases and the J gene lost 5 bases, with 16 bases spanning the gap. The germline V gene encodes CDR1 SNHLY and CDR2 FYNNEI. CDR3 protein: CASSYGTYKNNEQFF. In DNA form, the CDR3 reads TGTGCCAGCAGTTACGGGACTTATAAAAACAATGAGCAGTTCTTC. The full variable domain, completed using reference TRBV2 and TRBJ2-1, is EPEVTQTPSHQVTQMGQEVILRCVPISNHLYFYWYRQILGQKVEFLVSFYNNEISEKSEIFDDQFSVERPDGSNFTLKIRSTKLEDSAMYFCASSYGTYKNNEQFFGPGTRLTVL.

This clonotype has just a few counts. CDR3: CASSLGQGFSFGYTF. In DNA, the CDR3 is TGTGCCAGCAGCTTGGGACAGGGGTTCTCCTTTGGCTACACCTTC. The gene calls are TRBV7-9 and TRBJ1-2, with 10 bases matching TRBD1. The CDR3 covers 15 residues. The V and J ends lost 3 bases and 7 bases, in that order; junction bases with no gene match: 8. CDR1 and CDR2 from the germline V gene are SEHNR and FQNEAQ (reference sequence).

This clonotype appeared a few times. The CDR3 reads CASSQVAAGRAFF. The CDR3 DNA reads as TGTGCCAGCAGCCAAGTCGCGGCAGGGCGAGCTTTCTTT. This rearrangement joins TRBV3-1 to TRBJ1-1; perhaps TRBD1 as D (5 bases). Trimming removed 1 base at V and 10 bases at J, with 13 bases between. Germline CDR1 and CDR2: LGHDT and YNNKEL (reference sequence). The CDR3 spans 13 residues.

This chain links TRBV10-2 with TRBJ1-1; D is ambiguous. The CDR3 totals 13 residues. Trimming stripped 3 bases from V and 0 bases from J, with 5 bases between. Germline values: CDR1 WSHSY, CDR2 SAAADI. The CDR3, as DNA: TGCGCCAGCAGTGACACCATGAACACTGAAGCTTTCTTT. Protein: CASSDTMNTEAFF.

This clonotype was seen many times. The rearrangement uses TRBV2 and TRBJ2-2; 8 nucleotides agree with TRBD2. Trimming removed 2 bases from V and 4 bases from J; junction bases left unmatched: 6. Per germline, CDR1 SNHLY and CDR2 FYNNEI. The CDR3 length is 16 residues. CDR3 sequence (DNA): TGTGCCAGCAGTGAACGACGGGAGGGCATCACCGGGGAGCTGTTTTTT. Protein sequence: CASSERREGITGELFF.

This clonotype was counted a few times. CDR3 DNA sequence: TGTGCCTGGAGCCCCCTGGGGAGCACTGAAGCTTTCTTT. As protein: CAWSPLGSTEAFF. This rearrangement joins TRBV30 to TRBJ1-1; D is unclear. The CDR3 has 13 amino acids. V lost 3 bases, J lost 4 bases, and 12 bases lay in between. Germline assignment: CDR1 GTSNPN and CDR2 SVGIG (reference sequence).

This clonotype has a count of ten or more. The chain has TRBV6-5 and TRBJ1-1; D perhaps matches TRBD1 (5 bases). This CDR3 is 15 amino acids long. V gave up 1 base and J gave up 0 bases, with 9 bases separating them. The V gene's germline CDR1 is MNHEY and CDR2 SVGAGI. CDR3 loop: CASSYLQALNTEAFF. CDR3 bases: TGTGCCAGCAGTTACTTACAGGCCCTGAACACTGAAGCTTTCTTT.

In its sample, this clonotype was seen many times. V usage is TRBV18 and J usage is TRBJ2-7; D gene ambiguous. This CDR3 has 11 amino acids. V shed 8 bases and J shed 5 bases, with 10 bases lying between them. Germline V gene data show CDR1 as KGHSH and CDR2 as LQKENI. The DNA of the CDR3 is TGTGCCAGCAGCCCTGGCCACGAGCAGTACTTC. The encoded protein is CASSPGHEQYF.

This clonotype was observed a few times. This sequence joins TRBV5-1 and TRBJ2-7; no clear D. V shed 0 bases and J shed 3 bases, with 13 bases lying between them. The germline V gene has CDR1 SGHRS and CDR2 YFSETQ. This CDR3 comprises 15 residues. The CDR3 loop reads CASSLGASNLYEQYF. The CDR3 coding sequence is TGCGCCAGCAGCTTGGGAGCATCGAACCTCTACGAGCAGTACTTC.

This clonotype showed up just a few times. V is TRBV2 and J is TRBJ1-3, with D unresolved. Trimming shortened V by 3 bases and J by 0 bases, and 9 bases separated the two germline ends. This CDR3 is 15 amino acids long. Per the germline V gene, CDR1 is SNHLY and CDR2 is FYNNEI. For the CDR3, the DNA is TGTGCCAGCAGTGAGGGCACAAGCTCTGGAAACACCATATATTTT. As protein: CASSEGTSSGNTIYF.

The genes are TRBV29-1 and TRBJ2-7, with D maybe TRBD1 (6 bases). Deletions cut 2 bases from V and 3 bases from J, with 17 bases between. CDR1 and CDR2 from the germline V gene are SQVTM and ANQGSEA. CDR3 length equals 15 residues. The CDR3 sequence is CSVELTGSGLYEQYF. The CDR3 DNA sequence: TGCAGCGTTGAACTAACAGGGTCGGGCCTCTACGAGCAGTACTTC.

This clonotype was counted ten times or more. The V gene is TRBV6-1, the J gene TRBJ2-7; 10 bases map to TRBD2. CDR1 is MNHNS and CDR2 is SASEGT in the germline V gene. V lost 3 bases and J lost 3; bases outside the gene matches: 8. The length of the CDR3 is 16 residues. This chain's CDR3 is CASSEPGLATYYEQYF. The DNA of the CDR3 is TGTGCCAGCAGTGAGCCGGGACTAGCGACATACTACGAGCAGTACTTC.

The chain joins TRBV5-1 to TRBJ2-2; D gene uncertain. The germline V gene encodes CDR1 SGHRS and CDR2 YFSETQ. V lost 3 bases and J 0 bases, leaving 6 bases between the germline ends. This CDR3 is built from 14 residues. Written as DNA, the CDR3 is TGCGCCAGCAGCTCCGAATCGAACACCGGGGAGCTGTTTTTT. Translation: CASSSESNTGELFF.

This clonotype occurred a few times. The chain uses TRBV12-3 or TRBV12-4 and TRBJ1-1; no clear D. The V end was cut by 6 bases, the J end by 4 bases, with 12 bases between. This CDR3 spans 13 amino acids. The CDR3 region has the DNA TGTGCCAGCAGCTTGCAGGAGGGCACTGAAGCTTTCTTT. Translation: CASSLQEGTEAFF.